Sequencing of this T cell receptor beta chain was carried out in a study of tumor-infiltrating lymphocytes in primary liver carcinoma. Study overall: There were tumors of stage T1-T3 N0M0, each 4.2 to 10 cm across.

Scientists recovered RNA and DNA together from around 20-30 mg of unsorted bulk tissue. In this sample, this clonotype turned up many times. CDR1 and CDR2 (germline): MDHEN, SYDVKM. The CDR3 length is 15 residues. V shed 4 bases and J shed 0 bases, with 10 bases lying between them. TCR beta cDNA was made from roughly 450 ng total RNA with a constant-region primer. Three rounds of nested multiplex PCR with slightly modified ARM-PCR produced TCR beta libraries. Two initial PCR rounds of about 11 cycles each paired TRBV1-TRBV30 forward primers with a C-beta reverse primer. TCRdb itself ran the multiplex PCR reads through MiXCR, one entry per CDR3 protein. This sample has about 78,000 distinct CDR3 sequences; 60% to 80% occur once, and the top ten carry roughly 15%.

Material for sequencing was liver tumor tissue from sampling region 4. Sample subset: tumor region T4, right-lateral pole. The source is a woman between 55 and 75 years old with primary liver carcinoma and hepatitis B virus infection. This chain links TRBV28 with TRBJ1-5, with D unresolved. The CDR3 spells CASSSRAYSNQPQHF. CDR3 DNA sequence: TGTGCCAGCAGTTCCCGTGCGTATAGCAATCAGCCCCAGCATTTT.